The 15 T cell receptor beta chains given below trace back to one sample, sequenced in a study of cytomegalovirus exposure and HLA in healthy donors. Primers: 60 Vbeta forward and 13 Jbeta reverse. Repertoires were generated with immunoSEQ multiplex PCR, while TCRdb's copy carries only in-frame clones and drops some. The repertoire holds around 100,000 clones, with approximately 79% as singletons. Sequencing was performed on PBMCs. These receptor sequences come from a woman aged 40 to 50 in good health and CMV-seronegative.

The chain uses TRBV11-2 and TRBJ2-3; 8 bases match TRBD1. Losses at the gene ends were 6 bases for V and 6 bases for J; bases not matched to a gene: 8. The germline V gene has CDR1 SGHAT and CDR2 FQNNGV. The CDR3 loop spans 14 amino acids. The CDR3 region is CASSTGTGSDTQYF. The DNA of the CDR3 is TGTGCCAGCAGTACCGGGACAGGAAGCGATACGCAGTATTTT.

The chain carries TRBV4-1 and TRBJ2-7; D is possibly TRBD1 (6 bases). The CDR3 covers 15 residues. The germline V gene encodes CDR1 MGHRA and CDR2 YSYEKL. Trimming took off 4 bases at V and 3 bases at J, with 16 bases between the two ends. DNA of the CDR3: TGCGCCAGCAGCCCCCCCGGGACATCATACTACGAGCAGTACTTC. Translated: CASSPPGTSYYEQYF.

The sample holds a few counts of this clone. The V gene is TRBV14, the J gene TRBJ2-3; D call uncertain. The length of the CDR3 is 17 residues. V gave up 1 base and J gave up 2 bases, with 16 bases separating them. Germline V gene lookup returns CDR1 SGHDN and CDR2 FVKESK. The chain's CDR3 is CASSQAVQSLFTDTQYF. CDR3 nucleotides: TGTGCCAGCAGCCAAGCTGTACAGAGCCTGTTCACAGATACGCAGTATTTT.

This rearrangement joins TRBV18 to TRBJ1-1; perhaps TRBD1 as D (5 bases). The CDR3 contains 15 residues. V lost 2 bases and J 0 bases, leaving 10 bases between the germline ends. Per germline, CDR1 KGHSH and CDR2 LQKENI. The CDR3 sequence: CASSPTQGLNTEAFF. The CDR3 DNA reads as TGTGCCAGCTCACCAACGCAGGGTTTGAACACTGAAGCTTTCTTT. The full variable domain, its missing parts supplied by reference TRBV18 and TRBJ1-1, is NAGVMQNPRHLVRRRGQEARLRCSPMKGHSHVYWYRQLPEEGLKFMVYLQKENIIDESGMPKERFSAEFPKEGPSILRIQQVVRGDSAAYFCASSPTQGLNTEAFFGQGTRLTVV.

The chain employs TRBV2 and TRBJ2-3, with D possibly being TRBD1 (5 bases). Germline CDR1 reads SNHLY; CDR2 reads FYNNEI. The CDR3 consists of 15 residues. V shed 4 bases and J shed 2 bases, with 13 bases lying between them. The CDR3 bases are TGTGCCAGCAGTGGTAACAGGATATACACAGATACGCAGTATTTT. It encodes CASSGNRIYTDTQYF.

This clone has a single count. The chain combines TRBV5-1 with TRBJ2-5; TRBD1 might be the D (8 bases). V lost 4 bases and J 5 bases, leaving 15 bases between the germline ends. CDR3 length equals 14 residues. Germline assignment: CDR1 SGHRS and CDR2 YFSETQ. This chain's CDR3 is CASSLGQGGETQYF. CDR3 DNA: TGCGCCAGCAGCCTAGGACAGGGAGGGGAGACCCAGTACTTC.

CDR3 nucleotides: TGTGCCAGCAGTCCGTACCAGGGGGGCTCCTACGAGCAGTACTTC. Residues: CASSPYQGGSYEQYF. The V gene is TRBV27, the J gene TRBJ2-7, with TRBD1 as a possible D gene (7 bases). This CDR3 is built from 15 residues. Looked up from germline, CDR1 is MNHEY and CDR2 is SMNVEV (reference sequence). Trimming cost V 5 bases and J 0 bases, with 14 bases left between them.

J is TRBJ1-2 and V is TRBV19; no definite D call. Trimming stripped 2 bases from V and 5 bases from J, with 3 bases between. The CDR3 extends over 11 amino acids. Per the germline V gene, CDR1 is LNHDA and CDR2 is SQIVND (reference sequence). This chain's CDR3 is CASSIRYGYTF. The CDR3 DNA reads TGTGCCAGTAGTATACGGTATGGCTACACCTTC.

The chain joins TRBV5-4 to TRBJ2-1; 12 bases fit TRBD2. Germline V gives CDR1 SGHNT, CDR2 YYREEE (reference sequence). This CDR3 is built from 15 residues. Germline trimming cut 3 bases from V and 6 bases from J; bases unmatched to any gene: 4. The CDR3 region has the DNA TGTGCCAGCAGCTCATTGACTAGCGGGAGCAATGAGCAGTTCTTC. This translates into CASSSLTSGSNEQFF. The whole variable domain, remainder taken from reference TRBV5-4 and TRBJ2-1, is ETGVTQSPTHLIKTRGQQVTLRCSSQSGHNTVSWYQQALGQGPQFIFQYYREEENGRGNFPPRFSGLQFPNYSSELNVNALELDDSALYLCASSSLTSGSNEQFFGPGTRLTVL.

CDR3 bases: TGCGCCAGCAGCCAAGAAGAGTTGGCGGGGCAAGAGACCCAGTACTTC. It specifies CASSQEELAGQETQYF. This rearrangement joins TRBV4-1 to TRBJ2-5; maybe TRBD2 (6 bases). CDR1 is MGHRA, CDR2 YSYEKL, per germline. Trimming removed 0 bases at V and 2 bases at J, with 13 bases between. This CDR3 is built from 16 residues.

This chain connects TRBV28 to TRBJ1-2; D ambiguous. This CDR3 has 13 residues. CDR1 MDHEN and CDR2 SYDVKM come from the germline V gene. Trimming cost V 11 bases and J 14 bases, with 27 bases left between them. The CDR3 here is CAASTAGRAPLTF. DNA for the CDR3: TGTGCCGCCTCGACGGCAGGAAGAGCCCCGCTAACCTTC.

The rearrangement uses TRBV25-1 and TRBJ1-1; D gene uncertain. The CDR3 covers 14 residues. Trimming took 6 bases from V and 7 from J, leaving 18 bases between them. Germline CDR1 is MGHDK and CDR2 is SYGVNS. CDR3 sequence reads: CASRPHEGVGEAFF. CDR3 DNA sequence: TGTGCCAGCAGACCCCATGAAGGAGTGGGTGAAGCTTTCTTT.

This clone has a handful of counts. The rearrangement links TRBV27 to TRBJ1-1; D perhaps matches TRBD1 (6 bases). The CDR3 runs 15 residues. With 0 bases removed from V and 1 base from J, the gap between germline ends came to 9 bases. Germline CDR1 is MNHEY and CDR2 is SMNVEV (reference sequence). The CDR3 DNA sequence: TGTGCCAGCAGTTTATCGGGGGGGCCGAACACTGAAGCTTTCTTT. Amino acid sequence: CASSLSGGPNTEAFF.

This sequence joins TRBV11-2 and TRBJ2-2, with 12 positions matching TRBD2. This CDR3 contains 18 residues. The J segment lost 1 base and the V segment lost 5 bases, leaving 8 bases of the junction unmatched. Germline CDR1 SGHAT, CDR2 FQNNGV. For the CDR3, the DNA is TGTGCCAGCAGCCGAACGACTAGCGGGGGCAGGAACACCGGGGAGCTGTTTTTT. This translates into CASSRTTSGGRNTGELFF.

About this clone: The same CDR3 can be traced to other DNA sequences in this sample. V is TRBV27 and J is TRBJ1-1, with 12 positions matching TRBD1. V was clipped by 6 bases and J by 1 base; unmatched bases: 6. From germline, CDR1 is MNHEY and CDR2 SMNVEV (reference sequence). There are 16 residues in the CDR3. The CDR3: CASRAGTGGENTEAFF. The CDR3 nucleotides are TGTGCCAGCAGGGCTGGGACAGGGGGCGAGAACACTGAAGCTTTCTTT.